These 15 T cell receptor beta chains originate from one sample sequenced in a study of early T cells in non-severe SARS-CoV-2 infection. Each CDR3 protein gets one entry after TCRdb re-called the 5' RACE reads with MiXCR. The table lists fewer than 30,000 distinct CDR3 sequences, roughly 5.4% of them singletons. Sequences were obtained from whole blood. The receptors derive from an adult who was a healthcare worker with PCR-confirmed SARS-CoV-2 infection or an uninfected control (not recorded which).

Ten or more counts support this clonotype. The chain is built from TRBV3-1 and TRBJ2-7; weak D call: TRBD1 (7 bases). This CDR3 is built from 14 residues. Between the trimmed V and J ends, which lost 8 bases and 1 base, there was a span of 15 bases. The germline CDR1 and CDR2 sequences are LGHDT and YNNKEL (reference sequence). The CDR3: CASSAAGGSYEQYF. As DNA, the CDR3 is TGTGCCAGCTCCGCGGCAGGGGGGTCCTACGAGCAGTACTTC.

This clonotype has a count of ten or more. V usage is TRBV28 and J usage is TRBJ2-7; 8 bases line up with TRBD1. The CDR3 runs to 15 residues. Unmatched junction bases numbered 10, after V lost 6 bases and J lost 3 bases. CDR1 and CDR2 from the germline V gene are MDHEN and SYDVKM. CDR3 region: CASRPSGTGYYEQYF. The CDR3 coding sequence is TGTGCCAGCAGGCCCTCCGGGACAGGATACTACGAGCAGTACTTC.

The sample holds many counts of this clonotype. This chain uses TRBV6-6 with TRBJ2-5; D perhaps matches TRBD1 (5 bases). Germline V gives CDR1 MNHNY, CDR2 SVGAGI (reference sequence). V shed 0 bases and J shed 1 base, with 15 bases lying between them. This CDR3 spans 17 amino acids. In DNA form, the CDR3 reads TGTGCCAGCAGTTACTCGAAGCCAGGGAACGGCCAAGAGACCCAGTACTTC. It translates to CASSYSKPGNGQETQYF.

This clonotype was found many times. The V call is TRBV18, the J call TRBJ2-1; the D call may be TRBD1 or TRBD2 (5 bases each). Trimming shortened V by 9 bases and J by 5 bases, and 14 bases separated the two germline ends. Looked up from germline, CDR1 is KGHSH and CDR2 is LQKENI. The length of the CDR3 is 13 residues. Here the CDR3 reads CASCRDQNNEQFF. CDR3 in DNA: TGTGCCAGTTGCCGGGACCAGAACAATGAGCAGTTCTTC.

By frequency in the sample, this clonotype is medium-sized. The rearrangement links TRBV10-2 to TRBJ1-1, with 8 positions matching TRBD1. The trim removed 7 bases at V and 3 bases at J, leaving 10 bases unmatched. The CDR3 is 15 amino acids. Germline assignment: CDR1 WSHSY and CDR2 SAAADI. CDR3 residues: CASNGQGGFDTEAFF. The CDR3 DNA is TGCGCCAGCAACGGACAGGGAGGCTTTGACACTGAAGCTTTCTTT.

In its sample, this clonotype was seen many times. The V call is TRBV7-2, the J call TRBJ2-7; 8 bases map to TRBD1. The CDR3 has 15 amino acids. The V and J ends lost 5 bases and 4 bases, in that order; junction bases with no gene match: 10. The germline CDR1 and CDR2 sequences are SGHTA and FQGNSA. CDR3 protein: CASSPNPGGAYEQYF. As DNA, the CDR3 is TGTGCCAGCAGCCCCAACCCAGGGGGCGCGTACGAGCAGTACTTC.

In its sample, this clonotype was seen many times. The J gene is TRBJ2-5, the V gene TRBV5-4, with TRBD2 matching 9 bases. Losses at the gene ends were 5 bases for V and 0 bases for J; bases not matched to a gene: 8. Germline V gives CDR1 SGHNT, CDR2 YYREEE (reference sequence). The CDR3 runs to 16 residues. For the CDR3, the DNA is TGTGCCAGCAGGTCAAGGCGGGAGGGACACCAAGAGACCCAGTACTTC. Encoded protein: CASRSRREGHQETQYF. The full variable domain, in which reference TRBV5-4 and TRBJ2-5 provide the parts outside the CDR3, is ETGVTQSPTHLIKTRGQQVTLRCSSQSGHNTVSWYQQALGQGPQFIFQYYREEENGRGNFPPRFSGLQFPNYSSELNVNALELDDSALYLCASRSRREGHQETQYFGPGTRLLVL.

This clonotype was seen more than once but under ten times. The gene calls are TRBV6-1 and TRBJ1-1; tentatively, D is TRBD1 (6 bases). Germline CDR1 is MNHNS and CDR2 is SASEGT. This CDR3 region has 17 residues. V shed 4 bases and J shed 0 bases, with 18 bases lying between them. CDR3 loop: CASSVPRGGVLNTEAFF. The CDR3 nucleotides read TGTGCCAGCAGTGTCCCCCGGGGGGGCGTATTGAACACTGAAGCTTTCTTT.

This clonotype is medium-sized within its sample. This chain links TRBV29-1 with TRBJ1-2, with D perhaps TRBD1 (5 bases). The CDR3 is 13 amino acids. Trimming took 3 bases from V and 8 from J, leaving 16 bases between them. CDR1 SQVTM and CDR2 ANQGSEA come from the germline V gene. CDR3 sequence: CSVEGQGLSGYTF. CDR3 bases: TGCAGCGTTGAGGGGCAGGGTTTGTCCGGCTACACCTTC.

This clonotype occurred many times. The V and J genes are TRBV5-1 and TRBJ2-3, with D possibly being TRBD2 (5 bases). The V gene's germline CDR1 is SGHRS and CDR2 YFSETQ. This CDR3 is built from 14 residues. The V end was cut by 4 bases, the J end by 5 bases, with 14 bases between. CDR3 coding DNA: TGCGCCAGCAGCGCCACTTCAGAGGGAGATACGCAGTATTTT. This codes for CASSATSEGDTQYF.

The genes are TRBV10-3 and TRBJ2-1, with D perhaps TRBD2 (6 bases). Germline-derived CDR1 and CDR2 are ENHRY and SYGVKD. Trimming took off 7 bases at V and 5 bases at J, with 9 bases between the two ends. The length of the CDR3 is 12 residues. In DNA form, the CDR3 reads TGTGCCATCAACCGGGAGAACAATGAGCAGTTCTTC. It is translated as CAINRENNEQFF.

This clonotype has more than one count but fewer than ten. The chain joins TRBV4-1 to TRBJ1-5; weak D call: TRBD1 (5 bases). The germline V gene has CDR1 MGHRA and CDR2 YSYEKL. CDR3 size: 18 residues. V was cut by 6 bases and J by 3 bases, with 24 bases left in between. In nucleotides, the CDR3 is TGCGCCAGCAGGCGAGGGGATCCCGACAACTTTAACAATCAGCCCCAGCATTTT. Translating gives CASRRGDPDNFNNQPQHF.

This clonotype has ten or more counts. V usage is TRBV3-1 and J usage is TRBJ1-2; D perhaps matches TRBD1 (6 bases). The V gene lost 0 bases and the J gene lost 4 bases, with 9 bases spanning the gap. The length of the CDR3 is 14 residues. The germline gives CDR1 LGHDT, CDR2 YNNKEL (reference sequence). CDR3 amino acids: CASSQEGGLYGYTF. The CDR3 coding sequence is TGTGCCAGCAGCCAAGAAGGGGGGCTCTATGGCTACACCTTC.

This clonotype has at least ten counts. This chain uses TRBV29-1 with TRBJ2-7; 7 bases line up with TRBD1. The germline CDR1 and CDR2 sequences are SQVTM and ANQGSEA. The CDR3 runs 12 residues. Germline trimming cut 7 bases from V and 3 bases from J; bases unmatched to any gene: 6. As DNA, the CDR3 is TGCAGCGCCGCTAGGGACAGCTACGAGCAGTACTTC. Amino acids: CSAARDSYEQYF.

In this sample, this clonotype turned up a few times. The J gene is TRBJ1-2, the V gene TRBV5-6; 9 nucleotides align to TRBD1. The ends lost 2 bases at V and 5 bases at J; junction bases unmatched: 13. This CDR3 is built from 17 residues. CDR1 and CDR2 from the germline V gene are SGHDT and YYEEEE. The CDR3 sequence: CASSFFGPRQGVYGYTF. The CDR3 region has the DNA TGTGCCAGCAGCTTTTTTGGCCCCAGACAGGGGGTATATGGCTACACCTTC.